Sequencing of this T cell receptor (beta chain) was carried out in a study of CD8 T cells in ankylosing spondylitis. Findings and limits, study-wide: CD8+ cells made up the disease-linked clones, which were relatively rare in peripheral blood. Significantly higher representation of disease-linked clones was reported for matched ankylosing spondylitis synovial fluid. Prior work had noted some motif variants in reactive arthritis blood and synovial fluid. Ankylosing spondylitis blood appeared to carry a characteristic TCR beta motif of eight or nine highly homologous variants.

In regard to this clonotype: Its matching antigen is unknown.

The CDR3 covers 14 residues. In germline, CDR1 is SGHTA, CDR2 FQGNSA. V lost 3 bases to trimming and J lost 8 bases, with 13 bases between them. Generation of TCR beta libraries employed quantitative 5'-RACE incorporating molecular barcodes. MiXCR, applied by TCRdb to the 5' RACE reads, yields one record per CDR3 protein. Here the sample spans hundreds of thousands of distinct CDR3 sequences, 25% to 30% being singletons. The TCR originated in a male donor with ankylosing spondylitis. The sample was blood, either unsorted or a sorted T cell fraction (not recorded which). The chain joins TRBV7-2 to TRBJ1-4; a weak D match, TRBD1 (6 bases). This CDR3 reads CASSLGHPGEKLFF. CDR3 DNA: TGTGCCAGCAGCTTGGGACACCCTGGAGAAAAACTGTTTTTT. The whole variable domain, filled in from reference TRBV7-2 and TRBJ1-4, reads GAGVSQSPSNKVTEKGKDVELRCDPISGHTALYWYRQSLGQGLEFLIYFQGNSAPDKSGLPSDRFSAERTGGSVSTLTIQRTQQEDSAVYLCASSLGHPGEKLFFGSGTQLSVL.